This TCR beta chain derives from a study of T-cell memory formation after mild COVID-19. This clonotype was observed many times. TCRdb processed the 5' RACE reads anew with MiXCR; each CDR3 protein has one entry. The table records approximately 250,000 distinct CDR3 sequences, around 17% of them present only once. Germline-derived CDR1 and CDR2 are LGHNA and YNFKEQ. The CDR3 consists of 15 residues. V lost 4 bases to trimming and J lost 6 bases; unmatched junction nucleotides: 10. The TCR originated in a man younger than 30 who had mild COVID-19 (a few samples of this study predate the infection). Cell type and time point are not known. Sequenced: PBMCs or a T cell subset sorted from them (not recorded which). The genes are TRBV4-2 and TRBJ2-7, with TRBD1 matching 9 bases. The CDR3 here is CASSPETGGVGEQYF. As DNA, the CDR3 is TGTGCCAGCAGCCCAGAGACAGGGGGAGTGGGCGAGCAGTACTTC.